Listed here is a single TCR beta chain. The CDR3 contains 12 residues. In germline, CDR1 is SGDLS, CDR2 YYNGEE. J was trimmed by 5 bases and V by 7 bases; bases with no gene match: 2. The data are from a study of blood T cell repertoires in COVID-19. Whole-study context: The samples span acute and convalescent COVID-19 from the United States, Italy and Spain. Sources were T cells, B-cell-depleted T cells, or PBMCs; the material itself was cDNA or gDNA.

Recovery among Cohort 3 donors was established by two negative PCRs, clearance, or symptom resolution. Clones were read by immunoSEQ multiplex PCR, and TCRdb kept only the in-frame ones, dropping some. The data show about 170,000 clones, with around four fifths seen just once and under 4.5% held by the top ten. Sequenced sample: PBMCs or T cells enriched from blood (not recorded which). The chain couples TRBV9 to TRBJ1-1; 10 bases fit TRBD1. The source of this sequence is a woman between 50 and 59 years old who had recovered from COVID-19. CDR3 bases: TGTGCCAGCGGGACAGGGGTTACTGAAGCTTTCTTT. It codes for CASGTGVTEAFF.